The 21 T cell receptor beta chains presented below share a single source sample, sequenced in a study of T cells after yellow fever vaccination. TCRdb recomputed calls from the 5' RACE reads with MiXCR, one row per CDR3 protein. The table lists 140,000 to 150,000 distinct CDR3 sequences, approximately 6.6% of them singletons, with more than 0.6% in the top ten. The input for sequencing was CD4+ T cells sorted from PBMCs, taken 10 days after the yellow fever booster vaccination. Source of these receptors: a man younger than 40 who received the YFV17D yellow fever vaccine.

This clonotype has at least ten counts. One end of the junction does not line up with germline, which may come from a read error. The genes are TRBV20-1 and TRBJ2-7; 7 positions agree with TRBD1. CDR3 size: 14 residues. Germline lookup yields CDR1 DFQATT and CDR2 SNEGSKA (reference sequence). The CDR3 here is CSAGDRVGSYEQYF. The CDR3 nucleotides are TGCAGTGCTGGAGACAGGGTAGGCTCCTACGAGCAGTACTTC.

There are many counts of this clonotype. V is TRBV6-2 or TRBV6-3 and J is TRBJ2-7, with D uncertain. CDR3 length: 13 amino acids. Germline CDR1 is MNHEY and CDR2 is SVGEGT. The V gene lost 5 bases and the J gene lost 3 bases, with 11 bases spanning the gap. CDR3 region: CASSKPQDYEQYF. The CDR3 DNA reads TGTGCCAGCAGTAAGCCCCAAGACTACGAGCAGTACTTC.

This clonotype appeared many times. The chain links TRBV5-5 to TRBJ2-2; D call uncertain. Germline V CDR1 and CDR2: SGHKS, YYEKEE (reference sequence). The CDR3 is 15 amino acids. Trimming removed 3 bases at V and 4 bases at J, with 13 bases between. The CDR3 here is CASSSPHKGTGELFF. CDR3 DNA: TGTGCCAGCAGCTCGCCCCATAAGGGCACCGGGGAGCTGTTTTTT. Together with reference TRBV5-5 and TRBJ2-2, the CDR3 gives the full variable domain: DAGVTQSPTHLIKTRGQQVTLRCSPISGHKSVSWYQQVLGQGPQFIFQYYEKEERGRGNFPDRFSARQFPNYSSELNVNALLLGDSALYLCASSSPHKGTGELFFGEGSRLTVL.

There are many counts of this clonotype. V and J are TRBV7-2 and TRBJ2-4; 9 bases align to TRBD2. From germline, CDR1 is SGHTA and CDR2 FQGNSA. The V and J ends lost 7 bases and 4 bases, in that order; junction bases with no gene match: 11. The CDR3 runs to 16 residues. The DNA for the CDR3 is TGTGCCAGCACCACCGGCGGGACTAGCTCAAAAAACATTCAGTACTTC. Its protein product is CASTTGGTSSKNIQYF.

This clonotype appeared many times. The chain carries TRBV5-1 and TRBJ2-3, with 10 positions matching TRBD2. The V segment lost 0 bases and the J segment 6 bases; nucleotides outside the gene matches: 4. CDR3 length: 15 residues. The germline gives CDR1 SGHRS, CDR2 YFSETQ. DNA of the CDR3: TGCGCCAGCAGCTTGGTCCTAGCGGGAGCGGATACGCAGTATTTT. Translation: CASSLVLAGADTQYF.

The chain joins TRBV30 to TRBJ1-1, with TRBD1 as a possible D gene (5 bases). Trimming removed 2 bases at V and 0 bases at J, with 10 bases between. Germline V gene data show CDR1 as GTSNPN and CDR2 as SVGIG (reference sequence). The CDR3 sequence is 14 residues long. CDR3 amino acids: CAWSRGNLNTEAFF. The CDR3 nucleotides are TGTGCCTGGAGTAGGGGCAACTTGAACACTGAAGCTTTCTTT.

About this clonotype itself: A read error may be the cause here, since a much bigger clone is one base away. This chain joins TRBV28 and TRBJ2-1; D gene uncertain. This CDR3 is built from 12 residues. Trimming took 8 bases from V and 4 from J, leaving 9 bases between them. Germline lookup yields CDR1 MDHEN and CDR2 SYDVKM. The CDR3 nucleotides are TGTGCCAGCGGCTTGAGGTACAATGAGCAGTTCTTC. This sequence encodes CASGLRYNEQFF.

This clonotype was observed at least ten times. The V gene is TRBV20-1, the J gene TRBJ2-6; D is perhaps TRBD1 or TRBD2 (5 bases each). This CDR3 contains 14 residues. The ends were cut back, 6 bases at V and 3 bases at J, with 12 bases in the middle. The germline V gene encodes CDR1 DFQATT and CDR2 SNEGSKA (reference sequence). CDR3 residues: CSARAGSGANVLTF. In nucleotides, the CDR3 is TGCAGTGCCAGGGCTGGGAGTGGGGCCAACGTCCTGACTTTC.

This clonotype appeared many times. The chain has TRBV12-3 or TRBV12-4 and TRBJ2-2, with TRBD1 matching over 8 bases. This CDR3 has 13 amino acids. V shed 7 bases and J 8 bases; nucleotides not matched to a gene: 6. Here the CDR3 reads CASINRGFGELFF. For the CDR3, the DNA is TGTGCCAGCATTAACAGGGGGTTTGGGGAGCTGTTTTTT.

This clonotype showed up many times. This chain links TRBV19 with TRBJ2-2, with TRBD2 matching 14 bases. Germline lookup yields CDR1 LNHDA and CDR2 SQIVND (reference sequence). The J segment lost 7 bases and the V segment lost 5 bases, leaving 9 bases of the junction unmatched. The length of the CDR3 is 17 residues. This CDR3 reads CASSEGLAGAGSGELFF. The CDR3 region has the DNA TGTGCCAGTAGTGAGGGACTAGCGGGAGCCGGCAGCGGGGAGCTGTTTTTT.

This clonotype was counted many times. The chain uses TRBV11-3 and TRBJ2-1; TRBD2 matches 9 bases. There are 15 residues in the CDR3. Per germline, CDR1 SGHNT and CDR2 YENEEA. V trimming: 0 bases; J trimming: 9 bases; junction bases outside the gene matches: 6. The DNA of the CDR3 is TGTGCCAGCAGCTTAGACGCGGGAGGGGGCGGTGAGCAGTTCTTC. It yields the protein CASSLDAGGGGEQFF.

The table lists this clonotype with many counts. The V call is TRBV5-1, the J call TRBJ2-3, with TRBD2 identical over 8 bases. J lost 9 bases, V lost 4 bases, and 10 bases had no gene match. This CDR3 spans 14 amino acids. Per the germline V gene, CDR1 is SGHRS and CDR2 is YFSETQ. CDR3 protein: CASSPVEAGGTQYF. In nucleotides, the CDR3 is TGCGCCAGCAGCCCGGTAGAGGCGGGAGGCACGCAGTATTTT.

This clonotype was detected a few times. V is TRBV3-1 and J is TRBJ2-1; D call uncertain. The V gene lost 1 base and the J gene lost 4 bases, with 5 bases spanning the gap. CDR3 size: 13 residues. The germline CDR1 and CDR2 sequences are LGHDT and YNNKEL (reference sequence). DNA of the CDR3: TGTGCCAGCAGCCAAGTAGCTTACAATGAGCAGTTCTTC. Its protein product is CASSQVAYNEQFF.

This clonotype showed up many times. The junction shows a germline mismatch at one end, possibly a read error. CDR3 protein: CASSEAGAGSYEQYF. CDR3 DNA: TGTGCCAGCAGCGAAGCGGGAGCGGGCTCCTACGAGCAGTACTTC. V gene TRBV6-1 combines with J gene TRBJ2-7, with 8 bases aligning to TRBD2. From germline, CDR1 is MNHNS and CDR2 SASEGT. The CDR3 is 15 amino acids.

As regards this clonotype: One end of the junction fails to match germline, which may point to a read error. This chain uses TRBV3-1 with TRBJ2-7; 9 bases align to TRBD1. The CDR3 runs to 15 residues. Germline assignment: CDR1 LGHDT and CDR2 YNNKEL (reference sequence). This CDR3 is CASTQGTGGIYEQYF. CDR3 nucleotides: TGTGCCAGCACCCAAGGCACAGGGGGCATCTACGAGCAGTACTTC.

This chain uses TRBV7-2 with TRBJ2-1, with D possibly called TRBD1 or TRBD2 (5 bases each). From germline, CDR1 is SGHTA and CDR2 FQGNSA. Trimming stripped 5 bases from V and 10 bases from J, with 18 bases between. The CDR3 runs 14 residues. The CDR3 bases are TGTGCCAGCAGCCAAGGGGCCTCGGCTAGCGAGCAGTTCTTC. Its protein is CASSQGASASEQFF.

This clonotype was observed at least ten times. The chain has TRBV7-2 and TRBJ2-3; TRBD2 matches at 7 bases. The V gene end was trimmed by 3 bases and the J gene end by 3 bases; junction bases not matched to a gene: 3. Looked up from germline, CDR1 is SGHTA and CDR2 is FQGNSA. This CDR3 is 14 amino acids long. CDR3 sequence reads: CASSFGGGTDTQYF. DNA of the CDR3: TGTGCCAGCAGCTTTGGCGGGGGTACAGATACGCAGTATTTT. The whole variable domain, filled in from reference TRBV7-2 and TRBJ2-3, reads GAGVSQSPSNKVTEKGKDVELRCDPISGHTALYWYRQSLGQGLEFLIYFQGNSAPDKSGLPSDRFSAERTGGSVSTLTIQRTQQEDSAVYLCASSFGGGTDTQYFGPGTRLTVL.

This clonotype came up a few times. The chain links TRBV6-2 or TRBV6-3 to TRBJ1-2; possibly TRBD1 for D (5 bases). The CDR3 sequence is 13 residues long. V lost 2 bases to trimming and J lost 5 bases, with 9 bases between them. The germline V gene has CDR1 MNHEY and CDR2 SVGEGT. The chain's CDR3 is CASSYQGGYGYTF. The DNA of the CDR3 is TGTGCCAGCAGTTACCAGGGAGGATATGGCTACACCTTC.

This clonotype appeared many times. The chain has TRBV5-5 and TRBJ1-6, with a weak D call TRBD1 (6 bases). Germline CDR1 and CDR2: SGHKS and YYEKEE (reference sequence). V dropped 0 bases and J dropped 3 bases, with 7 bases sitting between them. The CDR3 has 15 amino acids. Here the CDR3 reads CASSLVQGYNSPLHF. The CDR3, as DNA: TGTGCCAGCAGCTTGGTACAGGGCTATAATTCACCCCTCCACTTT.

Concerning this clonotype itself: This may arise from a read error, as a much more abundant clone is one base away. The chain uses TRBV7-9 and TRBJ2-7, with 12 bases fitting TRBD2. Per the germline V gene, CDR1 is SEHNR and CDR2 is FQNEAQ (reference sequence). CDR3 length equals 16 residues. As DNA, the CDR3 is TGTGCCAGCAGCCGAGGACTAGCGGGGACCCCCTACGGGCAGTACTTC. It encodes CASSRGLAGTPYGQYF. The full variable domain, rest sourced from reference TRBV7-9 and TRBJ2-7, is DTGVSQNPRHKITKRGQNVTFRCDPISEHNRLYWYRQTLGQGPEFLTYFQNEAQLEKSRLLSDRFSAERPKGSFSTLEIQRTEQGDSAMYLCASSRGLAGTPYGQYFGPGTRLTVT.

This clonotype was recorded many times. The chain has TRBV27 and TRBJ1-5; 8 bases are shared with TRBD1. This CDR3 spans 14 amino acids. Trimming removed 6 bases from V and 6 bases from J; junction bases left unmatched: 7. The germline V gene has CDR1 MNHEY and CDR2 SMNVEV (reference sequence). The DNA of the CDR3 is TGTGCCAGCAGCCTCACAGGGGGTGGTCAGCCCCAGCATTTT. This gives the protein CASSLTGGGQPQHF.